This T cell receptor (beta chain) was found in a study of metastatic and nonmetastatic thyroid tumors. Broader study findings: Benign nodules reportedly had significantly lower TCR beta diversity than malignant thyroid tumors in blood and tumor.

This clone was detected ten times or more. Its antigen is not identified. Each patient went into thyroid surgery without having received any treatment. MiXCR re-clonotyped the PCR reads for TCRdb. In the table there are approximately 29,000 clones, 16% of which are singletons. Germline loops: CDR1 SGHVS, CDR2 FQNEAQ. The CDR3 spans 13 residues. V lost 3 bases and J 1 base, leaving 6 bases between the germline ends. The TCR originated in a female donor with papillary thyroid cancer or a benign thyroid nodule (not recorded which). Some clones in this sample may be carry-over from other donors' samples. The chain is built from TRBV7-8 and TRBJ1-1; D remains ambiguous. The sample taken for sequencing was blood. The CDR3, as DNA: TGTGCCAGCAGCTTTAGGGAGAACACTGAAGCTTTCTTT. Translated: CASSFRENTEAFF. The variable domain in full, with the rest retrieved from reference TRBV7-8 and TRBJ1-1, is GAGVSQSPRYKVAKRGQDVALRCDPISGHVSLFWYQQALGQGPEFLTYFQNEAQLDKSGLPSDRFFAERPEGSVSTLKIQRTQQEDSAVYLCASSFRENTEAFFGQGTRLTVV.